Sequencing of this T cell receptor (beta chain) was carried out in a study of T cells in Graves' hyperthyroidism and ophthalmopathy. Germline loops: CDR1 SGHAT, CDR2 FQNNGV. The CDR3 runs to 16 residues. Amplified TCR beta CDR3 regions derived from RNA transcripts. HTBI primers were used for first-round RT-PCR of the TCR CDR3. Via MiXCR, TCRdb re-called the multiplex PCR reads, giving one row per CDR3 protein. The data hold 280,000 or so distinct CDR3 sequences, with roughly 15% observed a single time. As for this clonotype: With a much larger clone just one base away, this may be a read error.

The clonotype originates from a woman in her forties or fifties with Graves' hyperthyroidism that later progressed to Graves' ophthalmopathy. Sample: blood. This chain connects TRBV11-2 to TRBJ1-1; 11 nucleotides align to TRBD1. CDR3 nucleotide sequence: TGTGCCAGCACCCCGGGACAGGGGGGTGGTGGCACTGAAGCTCTCTTT. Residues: CASTPGQGGGGTEALF. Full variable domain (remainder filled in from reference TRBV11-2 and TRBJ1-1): EAGVAQSPRYKIIEKRQSVAFWCNPISGHATLYWYQQILGQGPKLLIQFQNNGVVDDSQLPKDRFSAERLKGVDSTLKIQPAKLEDSAVYLCASTPGQGGGGTEALFGQGTRLTVV.